The T cell receptor (beta chain) described here comes from a study of radiotherapy plus CTLA-4 blockade in lung cancer. Overall study results and limits: Researchers report tumor-derived TCR clones expanding in blood after radiotherapy plus ipilimumab.

Sequencing used immunoSEQ multiplex PCR; TCRdb keeps in-frame clones, though not all of them. The sample gives roughly 53,000 clones, more than 65% of which show up once; 3.2% is in the top ten. Note on this clone: The antigen remains unidentified.

From germline, CDR1 is SGHRS and CDR2 YFSETQ. The CDR3 is made up of 18 amino acids. This clonotype originated in a human donor with non-small cell lung cancer who had a partial response to radiotherapy plus ipilimumab. This specimen was peripheral blood, taken from a patient treated with radiotherapy plus ipilimumab. This chain connects TRBV5-1 to TRBJ2-5, with 10 bases matching TRBD1. The J call may be in error: the DNA end matches TRBJ2-7 better. CDR3 amino acids: CASRLVPPGQGPPYEQYF. As DNA, the CDR3 is TGCGCCAGCAGACTGGTACCACCGGGACAGGGGCCCCCCTACGAGCAGTACTTC.